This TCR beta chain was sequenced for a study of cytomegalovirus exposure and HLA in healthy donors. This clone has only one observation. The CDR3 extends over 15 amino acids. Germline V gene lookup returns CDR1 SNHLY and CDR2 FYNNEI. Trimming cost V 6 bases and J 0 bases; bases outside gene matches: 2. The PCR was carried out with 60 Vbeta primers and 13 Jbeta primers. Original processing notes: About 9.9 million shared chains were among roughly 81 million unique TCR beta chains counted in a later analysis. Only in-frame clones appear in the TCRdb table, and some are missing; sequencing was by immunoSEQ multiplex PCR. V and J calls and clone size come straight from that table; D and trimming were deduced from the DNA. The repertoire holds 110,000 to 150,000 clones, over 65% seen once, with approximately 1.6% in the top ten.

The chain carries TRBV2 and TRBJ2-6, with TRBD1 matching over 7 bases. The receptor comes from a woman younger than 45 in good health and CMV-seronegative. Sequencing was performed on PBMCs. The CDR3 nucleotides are TGTGCCAGCAGGGGACAGTTCTCTGGGGCCAACGTCCTGACTTTC. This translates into CASRGQFSGANVLTF.